The 15 T cell receptor beta chains reported below all come from one sample, sequenced in a study of early stage breast cancer tumors. Using immunoSEQ multiplex PCR, the repertoire was profiled, and TCRdb retains in-frame clones only, with some absent. The sample gives just over 50,000 clones, approximately 78% of which show up once; 3.4% is in the top ten. The sequenced sample consisted of blood. These receptors all come from a person aged 35 to 50 with breast cancer.

CDR3 coding DNA: TGTGCCAGCAGTGAAGGGGACAGTGAACTCAATGAGCAGTTCTTC. Protein product: CASSEGDSELNEQFF. This chain joins TRBV6-4 and TRBJ2-1; 7 bases line up with TRBD1. This CDR3 region has 15 residues. CDR1 is MRHNA and CDR2 is SNTAGT in the germline V gene. With V trimmed by 3 bases and J by 6 bases, 8 bases remained unmatched.

About this clone itself: The same CDR3 arises from other DNA sequences in this sample as well. The chain links TRBV27 to TRBJ1-2, with a possible D match to TRBD1 (6 bases). There are 13 residues in the CDR3. Germline-derived CDR1 and CDR2 are MNHEY and SMNVEV (reference sequence). Trimming removed 6 bases at V and 5 bases at J, with 13 bases between. Here the CDR3 reads CASSRTGNYGYTF. DNA of the CDR3: TGTGCCAGCAGCCGAACAGGGAATTATGGCTACACCTTC.

This chain uses TRBV5-1 with TRBJ1-2; D not resolved. The V end was cut by 4 bases, the J end by 8 bases, with 18 bases between. Germline V gene sequence: CDR1 SGHRS, CDR2 YFSETQ. The CDR3 runs 14 residues. CDR3 DNA sequence: TGCGCCAGCAGCCTCCGGGGTGGGGAGGTAGGCTACACCTTC. Translation gives CASSLRGGEVGYTF.

The chain is built from TRBV5-1 and TRBJ2-3; D is possibly TRBD2 (6 bases). Germline CDR1 and CDR2: SGHRS and YFSETQ. The CDR3 is 14 amino acids. Trimming took 3 bases from V and 8 from J, leaving 16 bases between them. The CDR3 nucleotides read TGCGCCAGCAGCTCATTGGAAGGGCGGGGTACGCAGTATTTT. Its translation: CASSSLEGRGTQYF.

The rearrangement joins TRBV7-2 to TRBJ1-1; D is ambiguous. The ends were cut back, 5 bases at V and 5 bases at J, with 9 bases in the middle. CDR1 is SGHTA, CDR2 FQGNSA, per germline. The CDR3 loop spans 12 amino acids. CDR3 region: CASSPRLTEAFF. CDR3 DNA: TGTGCCAGCAGCCCGCGATTGACTGAAGCTTTCTTT.

The V call is TRBV6-1, the J call TRBJ1-5, with no clear D. The ends were cut back, 1 base at V and 0 bases at J, with 7 bases in the middle. This CDR3 comprises 15 residues. The germline V gene has CDR1 MNHNS and CDR2 SASEGT. CDR3 nucleotides: TGTGCCAGCAGTGAAGTAAGGGTTAGCAATCAGCCCCAGCATTTT. Translating it yields CASSEVRVSNQPQHF.

V and J are TRBV7-3 and TRBJ2-1, with a possible D match to TRBD1 (5 bases). Germline CDR1 is SGHTA and CDR2 is FQGTGA. Trimming removed 1 base from V and 0 bases from J, with 7 bases in between. The CDR3 sequence is 15 residues long. The DNA for the CDR3 is TGTGCCAGCAGCTTAATGCAGGGCTCCTACAATGAGCAGTTCTTC. This translates into CASSLMQGSYNEQFF.

The chain combines TRBV5-1 with TRBJ1-4; 8 bases align to TRBD1. With V trimmed by 0 bases and J by 7 bases, 5 bases remained unmatched. Germline values: CDR1 SGHRS, CDR2 YFSETQ. The CDR3 runs to 15 residues. The DNA for the CDR3 is TGCGCCAGCAGCTTGGCAGGGGGCCAGGGTGAAAAACTGTTTTTT. Encoded protein: CASSLAGGQGEKLFF. The full variable domain, rest sourced from reference TRBV5-1 and TRBJ1-4, is KAGVTQTPRYLIKTRGQQVTLSCSPISGHRSVSWYQQTPGQGLQFLFEYFSETQRNKGNFPGRFSGRQFSNSRSEMNVSTLELGDSALYLCASSLAGGQGEKLFFGSGTQLSVL.

This chain links TRBV25-1 with TRBJ2-7; 7 bases are shared with TRBD1. The germline CDR1 and CDR2 sequences are MGHDK and SYGVNS. J lost 1 base, V lost 10 bases, and 16 bases had no gene match. This CDR3 region has 16 residues. The CDR3 nucleotides are TGTGCCACCGCCGCGCTCACCGGGACAGCTTCCTACGAGCAGTACTTC. It codes for CATAALTGTASYEQYF.

This clone has more than one count but fewer than ten. The rearrangement uses TRBV6-1 and TRBJ2-1; 13 bases align to TRBD2. The CDR3 is made up of 15 amino acids. V lost 4 bases and J lost 3; bases outside the gene matches: 0. In germline, CDR1 is MNHNS, CDR2 SASEGT. CDR3 amino acids: CASSGTSGSYNEQFF. The CDR3 DNA follows: TGTGCCAGCAGTGGGACTAGCGGGAGCTACAATGAGCAGTTCTTC.

The chain recombines TRBV14 with TRBJ2-5; D is possibly TRBD2 (5 bases). V shed 1 base and J shed 2 bases, with 14 bases lying between them. The CDR3 is made up of 16 amino acids. CDR1 is SGHDN, CDR2 FVKESK, per germline. In DNA form, the CDR3 reads TGTGCCAGCAGCCAAGTCGCGGGTCGGCCACAAGAGACCCAGTACTTC. The encoded protein is CASSQVAGRPQETQYF.

This clone was detected only a few times. V is TRBV11-2 and J is TRBJ1-1; D uncertain. This CDR3 is built from 15 residues. V was cut by 0 bases and J by 4 bases, with 12 bases left in between. CDR1 SGHAT and CDR2 FQNNGV come from the germline V gene. The DNA for the CDR3 is TGTGCCAGCAGCTTAGATTTCGCCGCCGCCACTGAAGCTTTCTTT. Translating it yields CASSLDFAAATEAFF.

This chain joins TRBV7-2 and TRBJ2-3, with D tentatively TRBD1 (5 bases). The CDR3 totals 11 residues. Deletions cut 5 bases from V and 14 bases from J, with 14 bases between. Germline assignment: CDR1 SGHTA and CDR2 FQGNSA. CDR3 nucleotides: TGTGCCAGCAGCCTACTCAGGGCTCGGTATTTT. It is translated as CASSLLRARYF. Full variable domain (rest looked up from reference TRBV7-2 and TRBJ2-3): GAGVSQSPSNKVTEKGKDVELRCDPISGHTALYWYRQSLGQGLEFLIYFQGNSAPDKSGLPSDRFSAERTGGSVSTLTIQRTQQEDSAVYLCASSLLRARYFGPGTRLTVL.

The chain has TRBV5-8 and TRBJ2-7; 9 bases agree with TRBD2. This CDR3 is built from 16 residues. Germline V lookup: CDR1 SGHTS, CDR2 YDEGEE. Losses at the gene ends were 4 bases for V and 4 bases for J; bases not matched to a gene: 12. In DNA form, the CDR3 reads TGTGCCAGCAGCACGAGAGGTGTAGCGGGAGTTTACGAGCAGTACTTC. Translation: CASSTRGVAGVYEQYF.

The rearrangement joins TRBV28 to TRBJ1-5; no reliable D call. V was pared by 1 base and J by 7 bases, with 8 bases between. The CDR3 runs to 13 residues. Germline V gives CDR1 MDHEN, CDR2 SYDVKM. CDR3 sequence reads: CASSLSFDQPQHF. CDR3 sequence (DNA): TGTGCCAGCAGTTTATCTTTTGACCAGCCCCAGCATTTT.